One sample yielded the 13 T cell receptor beta chains listed below, sequenced in a study of blood T cell repertoires in COVID-19. The repertoire was sequenced with immunoSEQ multiplex PCR; TCRdb's copy has only in-frame clones and lacks some. The sample shows under 250,000 clones, approximately 84% of them seen only once. Sequencing input: peripheral blood. The receptors come from a woman aged 45-59 years with active or convalescent COVID-19.

The chain employs TRBV10-3 and TRBJ2-7, with 9 bases lining up with TRBD1. CDR1 and CDR2 (germline): ENHRY, SYGVKD. CDR3 length equals 14 residues. Germline trimming cut 3 bases from V and 5 bases from J; bases unmatched to any gene: 5. The DNA of the CDR3 is TGTGCCATCAGTGATAGACAGGGGGGTAACGAGCAGTACGTC. This translates into CAISDRQGGNEQYV.

The chain couples TRBV6-5 to TRBJ2-7; tentatively, D is TRBD1 (7 bases). V dropped 6 bases and J dropped 6 bases, with 15 bases sitting between them. Germline loops: CDR1 MNHEY, CDR2 SVGAGI. The CDR3 totals 13 residues. The CDR3 protein is CASSLDREAEQYV. The CDR3, as DNA: TGTGCCAGCAGCCTCGACAGGGAGGCCGAGCAGTACGTC.

This clone was detected only once. V usage is TRBV6-1 and J usage is TRBJ2-2; 7 bases fit TRBD2. Per the germline V gene, CDR1 is MNHNS and CDR2 is SASEGT. Unmatched junction bases numbered 9, after V lost 4 bases and J lost 4 bases. This CDR3 is 16 amino acids long. The CDR3 protein is CASSGLAGYVTGELFF. In nucleotides, the CDR3 is TGTGCCAGCAGTGGACTAGCCGGGTATGTCACCGGGGAGCTGTTTTTT.

The gene calls are TRBV29-1 and TRBJ2-1; TRBD2 matches at 16 bases. The CDR3 is 17 amino acids. V dropped 4 bases and J dropped 2; count of bases not matched to a gene: 5. Germline CDR1 and CDR2: SQVTM and ANQGSEA. CDR3 DNA: TGCAGCGTTGGGGGACTAGCGGGAGGGAGGGCCTACAATGAGCAGTTCTTC. Translation: CSVGGLAGGRAYNEQFF.

In this sample, this clone turned up once. The gene calls are TRBV28 and TRBJ1-5; D gene unclear. CDR1 and CDR2 from the germline V gene are MDHEN and SYDVKM. This CDR3 is 16 amino acids long. V was shortened by 5 bases and J by 3 bases, with 17 bases between the two germline ends. The CDR3 protein is CASSPNTRNVNQPQHF. CDR3 DNA: TGTGCCAGCAGTCCAAATACCAGGAACGTCAATCAGCCCCAGCATTTT.

The chain carries TRBV27 and TRBJ2-5; D is possibly TRBD1 (6 bases). Germline CDR1 reads MNHEY; CDR2 reads SMNVEV (reference sequence). Trimming took 2 bases from V and 3 from J, leaving 10 bases between them. This CDR3 region has 14 residues. CDR3 bases: TGTGCCAGCAGTTTAAGGGGGTTTGAAGAGACCCAGTACTTC. This gives the protein CASSLRGFEETQYF.

CDR3 DNA sequence: TGTGCCAGCAGCCGGACAAGGAATCAGCCCCAGCATTTT. Its protein is CASSRTRNQPQHF. The chain has TRBV5-8 and TRBJ1-5; D is perhaps TRBD1 (5 bases). The CDR3 spans 13 residues. In germline, CDR1 is SGHTS, CDR2 YDEGEE. V was trimmed by 4 bases and J by 4 bases, leaving 9 bases between them.

This chain links TRBV10-3 with TRBJ1-3, with D possibly matching TRBD1 (6 bases). There are 15 residues in the CDR3. V was clipped by 0 bases and J by 4 bases, with 10 bases between them. CDR1 and CDR2 from the germline V gene are ENHRY and SYGVKD. In DNA form, the CDR3 reads TGTGCCATCAGTGAGTCCGCAGGGGAAGGAAACACCATATATTTT. Its translation: CAISESAGEGNTIYF.

The chain combines TRBV4-2 with TRBJ2-2; a weak D match, TRBD1 (5 bases). CDR1 LGHNA and CDR2 YNFKEQ come from the germline V gene. The V gene lost 4 bases and the J gene lost 4 bases, with 7 bases spanning the gap. The CDR3 has 13 amino acids. CDR3 residues: CASSPRATGELFF. The CDR3 region has the DNA TGTGCCAGCAGCCCCAGGGCCACCGGGGAGCTGTTTTTT.

This clone was counted between two and nine times. The CDR3 sequence: CASSSRGTGELFF. In DNA, the CDR3 is TGTGCCAGCAGCTCCAGGGGCACCGGGGAGCTGTTTTTT. The chain has TRBV7-8 and TRBJ2-2; TRBD1 is a possible D gene (6 bases). Germline lookup yields CDR1 SGHVS and CDR2 FQNEAQ. The CDR3 loop spans 13 amino acids. The germline V and J ends were trimmed by 4 bases and 4 bases, with 7 bases remaining between them.

The chain carries TRBV9 and TRBJ1-2; 10 positions match TRBD1. V shed 4 bases and J 3 bases; nucleotides not matched to a gene: 9. This CDR3 has 16 amino acids. From germline, CDR1 is SGDLS and CDR2 YYNGEE. The CDR3 protein is CASSPGQGVGDYGYTF. CDR3 nucleotides: TGTGCCAGCAGCCCTGGACAGGGGGTTGGGGACTATGGCTACACCTTC.

DNA of the CDR3: TGTGCCAGCAGTTACTCGAGTAGCGGGGAGAAAGAGACCCAGTACTTC. Its translation is CASSYSSSGEKETQYF. V and J are TRBV6-2 or TRBV6-3 and TRBJ2-5; 8 bases align to TRBD2. Unmatched junction bases numbered 6, after V lost 0 bases and J lost 3 bases. The V gene's germline CDR1 is MNHEY and CDR2 SVGEGT. The CDR3 totals 16 residues.

This clone was recorded many times. The chain employs TRBV2 and TRBJ1-2, with TRBD1 matching 12 bases. Per the germline V gene, CDR1 is SNHLY and CDR2 is FYNNEI. The trim removed 4 bases at V and 8 bases at J, leaving 5 bases unmatched. The CDR3 consists of 14 residues. Here the CDR3 reads CASSGGQGANGYTF. The CDR3 DNA reads TGTGCCAGCAGTGGGGGACAGGGGGCGAACGGCTACACCTTC.